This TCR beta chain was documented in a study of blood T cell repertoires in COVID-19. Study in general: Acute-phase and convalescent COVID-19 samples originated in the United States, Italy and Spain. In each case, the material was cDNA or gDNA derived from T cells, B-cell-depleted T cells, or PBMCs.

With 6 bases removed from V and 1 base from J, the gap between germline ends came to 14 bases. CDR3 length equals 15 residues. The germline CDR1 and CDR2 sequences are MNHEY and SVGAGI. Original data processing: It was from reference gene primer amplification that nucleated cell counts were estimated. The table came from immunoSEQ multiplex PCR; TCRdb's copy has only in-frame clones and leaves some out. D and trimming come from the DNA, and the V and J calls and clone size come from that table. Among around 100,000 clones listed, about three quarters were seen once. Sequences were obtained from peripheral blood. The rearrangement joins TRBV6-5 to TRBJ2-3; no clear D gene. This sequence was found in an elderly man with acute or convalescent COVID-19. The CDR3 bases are TGTGCCAGCAGCCCCTGGCAATTTGGCACAGATACGCAGTATTTT. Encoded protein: CASSPWQFGTDTQYF.